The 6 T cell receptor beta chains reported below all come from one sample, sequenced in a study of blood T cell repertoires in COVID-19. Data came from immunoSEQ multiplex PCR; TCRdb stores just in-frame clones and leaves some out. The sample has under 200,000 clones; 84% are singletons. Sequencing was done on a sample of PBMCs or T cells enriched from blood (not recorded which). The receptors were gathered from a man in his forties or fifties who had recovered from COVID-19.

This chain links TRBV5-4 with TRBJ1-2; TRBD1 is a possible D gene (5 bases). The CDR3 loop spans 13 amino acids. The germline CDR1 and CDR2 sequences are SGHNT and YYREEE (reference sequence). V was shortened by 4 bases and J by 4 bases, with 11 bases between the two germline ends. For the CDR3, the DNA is TGTGCCAGCAGCCCGGCGACAGTCTATGGCTACACCTTC. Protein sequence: CASSPATVYGYTF.

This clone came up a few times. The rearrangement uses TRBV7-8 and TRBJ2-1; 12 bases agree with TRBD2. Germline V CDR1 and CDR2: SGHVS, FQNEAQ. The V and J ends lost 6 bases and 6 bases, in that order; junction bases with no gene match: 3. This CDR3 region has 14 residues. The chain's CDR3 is CASRLAGGTNEQFF. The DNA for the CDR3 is TGTGCCAGCAGGCTAGCGGGGGGGACCAATGAGCAGTTCTTC.

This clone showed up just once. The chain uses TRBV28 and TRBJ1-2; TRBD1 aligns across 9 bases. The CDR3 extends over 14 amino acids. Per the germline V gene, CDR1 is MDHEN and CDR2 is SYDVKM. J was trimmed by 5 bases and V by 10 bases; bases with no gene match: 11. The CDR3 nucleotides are TGTGCCACCCTACCGGGGGGACAGGGATATGGCTACACCTTC. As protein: CATLPGGQGYGYTF.

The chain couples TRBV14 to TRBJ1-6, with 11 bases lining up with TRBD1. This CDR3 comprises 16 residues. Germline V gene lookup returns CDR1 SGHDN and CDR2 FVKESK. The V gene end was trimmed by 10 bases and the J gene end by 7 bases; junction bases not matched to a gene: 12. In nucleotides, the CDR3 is TGTGCCACCGCTTTGGGAGGGACAGGGGGGAATTCACCCCTCCACTTT. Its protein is CATALGGTGGNSPLHF.

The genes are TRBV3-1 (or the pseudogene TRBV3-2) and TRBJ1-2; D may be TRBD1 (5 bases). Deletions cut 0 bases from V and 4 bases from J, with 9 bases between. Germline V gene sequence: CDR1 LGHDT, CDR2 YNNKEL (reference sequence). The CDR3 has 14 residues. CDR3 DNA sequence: TGTGCCAGCAGCCAAGATCGGGGGGGCTATGGCTACACCTTC. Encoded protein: CASSQDRGGYGYTF.

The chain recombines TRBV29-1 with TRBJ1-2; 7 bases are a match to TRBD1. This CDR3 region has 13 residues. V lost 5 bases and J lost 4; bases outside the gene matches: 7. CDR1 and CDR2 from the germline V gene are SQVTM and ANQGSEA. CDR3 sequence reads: CSVPGDSTYGYTF. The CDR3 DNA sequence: TGCAGCGTTCCCGGGGACAGCACCTATGGCTACACCTTC.